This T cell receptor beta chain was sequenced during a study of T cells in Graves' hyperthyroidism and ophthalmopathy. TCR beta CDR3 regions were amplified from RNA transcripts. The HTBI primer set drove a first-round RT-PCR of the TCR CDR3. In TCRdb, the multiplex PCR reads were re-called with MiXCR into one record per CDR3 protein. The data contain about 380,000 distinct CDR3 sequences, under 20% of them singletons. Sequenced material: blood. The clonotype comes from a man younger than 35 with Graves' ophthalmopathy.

The CDR3 coding sequence is TGTGCCAGCAGTGAATTGAGCGGGGGGCGGACAGATACGCAGTATTTT. Translated, it gives CASSELSGGRTDTQYF. The chain joins TRBV6-1 to TRBJ2-3; TRBD2 aligns across 9 bases. The germline V gene encodes CDR1 MNHNS and CDR2 SASEGT. The CDR3 has 16 residues. Trimming took 2 bases from V and 3 from J; bases not matched to a gene: 6.